Sequencing of this T cell receptor beta chain was carried out in a study of patients and donors after allogeneic stem cell transplantation. TCRdb passed the RT-PCR reads through MiXCR, listing each CDR3 protein once. The table records 160,000 or so distinct CDR3 sequences, roughly 24% of them present only once. CDR3 size: 20 residues. Germline V gene lookup returns CDR1 DFQATT and CDR2 SNEGSKA (reference sequence). Trimming left V 0 bases short and J 0 bases short, with 21 bases between. The chain carries TRBV20-1 and TRBJ2-6; TRBD1 is a possible D gene (5 bases). Sequenced material: blood, either unsorted or a sorted T cell fraction (not recorded which). The TCR comes from a human donor who was either an allogeneic HSCT recipient or a stem cell or donor lymphocyte infusion donor (not recorded which). It is not recorded whose cells these are; they may come from a transplant donor. For the CDR3, the DNA is TGCAGTGCTAGAGATTCCGCGGCGACAGCCCTTCCCTCTGGGGCCAACGTCCTGACTTTC. Its protein product is CSARDSAATALPSGANVLTF.